Below are 4 T cell receptor beta chains sequenced from a single sample in a study of cytomegalovirus exposure and HLA in healthy donors. Primers: 60 Vbeta forward and 13 Jbeta reverse. Using immunoSEQ multiplex PCR, the repertoire was profiled, and TCRdb retains in-frame clones only, with some absent. The table lists approximately 220,000 clones, roughly 82% of them singletons. Sequenced sample: PBMCs. The receptor source for this set is a man in his forties in good health and CMV-seropositive.

This clone was seen only a few times. The V gene is TRBV18, the J gene TRBJ2-3; 9 bases match TRBD1. This CDR3 region has 16 residues. Per germline, CDR1 KGHSH and CDR2 LQKENI. The junction had 3 bases not matched to a gene; V was cut back by 2 bases and J by 0 bases. In DNA form, the CDR3 reads TGTGCCAGCTCACCAGCCGGGACAGGGAGCACAGATACGCAGTATTTT. It specifies CASSPAGTGSTDTQYF. Supplemented by reference TRBV18 and TRBJ2-3, the full variable domain reads NAGVMQNPRHLVRRRGQEARLRCSPMKGHSHVYWYRQLPEEGLKFMVYLQKENIIDESGMPKERFSAEFPKEGPSILRIQQVVRGDSAAYFCASSPAGTGSTDTQYFGPGTRLTVL.

The chain links TRBV7-9 to TRBJ2-1; tentative D call: TRBD2 (5 bases). The CDR3 has 16 amino acids. The V end lost 4 bases, the J end lost 5 bases, and 18 bases lay between the germline ends. The germline V gene encodes CDR1 SEHNR and CDR2 FQNEAQ (reference sequence). DNA for the CDR3: TGTGCCAGCAGCTCCGAAAGTGTAGCGCTGAACAATGAGCAGTTCTTC. Translating it yields CASSSESVALNNEQFF.

The V call is TRBV7-2, the J call TRBJ2-3; 8 bases are a match to TRBD2. From germline, CDR1 is SGHTA and CDR2 FQGNSA. There are 16 residues in the CDR3. The junction had 7 bases not matched to a gene; V was cut back by 5 bases and J by 0 bases. CDR3 DNA: TGTGCCAGCAGCGGTACTAGCGGAACTAGCACAGATACGCAGTATTTT. Amino acids: CASSGTSGTSTDTQYF.

V usage is TRBV5-1 and J usage is TRBJ2-1; no clear D gene. The germline gives CDR1 SGHRS, CDR2 YFSETQ. The CDR3 length is 13 residues. Trimming shortened V by 0 bases and J by 4 bases, and 5 bases separated the two germline ends. As DNA, the CDR3 is TGCGCCAGCAGCTTGGTTCCGTACAATGAGCAGTTCTTC. Protein product: CASSLVPYNEQFF.